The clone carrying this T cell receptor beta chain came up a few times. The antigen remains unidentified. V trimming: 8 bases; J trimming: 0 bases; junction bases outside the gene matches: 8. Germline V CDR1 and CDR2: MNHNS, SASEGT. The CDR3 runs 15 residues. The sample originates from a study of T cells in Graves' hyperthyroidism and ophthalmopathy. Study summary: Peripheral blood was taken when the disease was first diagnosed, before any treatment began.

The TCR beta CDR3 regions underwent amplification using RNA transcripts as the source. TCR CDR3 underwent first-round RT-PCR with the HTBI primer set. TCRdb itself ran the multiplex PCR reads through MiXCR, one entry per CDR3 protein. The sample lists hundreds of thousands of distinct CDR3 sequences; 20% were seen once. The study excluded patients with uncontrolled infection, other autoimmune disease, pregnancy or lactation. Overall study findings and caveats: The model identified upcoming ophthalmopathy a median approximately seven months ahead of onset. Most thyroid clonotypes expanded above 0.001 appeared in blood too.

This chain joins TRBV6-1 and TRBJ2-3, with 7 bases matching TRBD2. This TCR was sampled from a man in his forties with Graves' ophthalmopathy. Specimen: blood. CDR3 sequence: CASALRGLSTDTQYF. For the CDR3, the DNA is TGTGCCAGCGCCCTGCGGGGGTTAAGCACAGATACGCAGTATTTT.